This T cell receptor beta chain was documented in a study of cytomegalovirus exposure and HLA in healthy donors. Study details: An earlier analysis identified 117 million unique TCR beta sequences in about 170 million T cells.

This CDR3 region has 11 residues. Looked up from germline, CDR1 is GTSNPN and CDR2 is SVGIG (reference sequence). V shed 4 bases and J shed 7 bases, with 10 bases lying between them. Amplification used 60 Vbeta primers and 13 Jbeta primers. TCRdb's table, derived via immunoSEQ multiplex PCR, lists solely in-frame clones and lacks some. The sample consists of 150,000 to 200,000 clones, approximately 80% of them appearing once. The source material was PBMCs. The receptor's source is a male donor in good health and CMV-seropositive. The V call is TRBV30, the J call TRBJ2-5, with D maybe TRBD2 (5 bases). The CDR3 here is CAWTTSRTQYF. CDR3 nucleotide sequence: TGTGCCTGGACCACTAGTAGGACCCAGTACTTC.